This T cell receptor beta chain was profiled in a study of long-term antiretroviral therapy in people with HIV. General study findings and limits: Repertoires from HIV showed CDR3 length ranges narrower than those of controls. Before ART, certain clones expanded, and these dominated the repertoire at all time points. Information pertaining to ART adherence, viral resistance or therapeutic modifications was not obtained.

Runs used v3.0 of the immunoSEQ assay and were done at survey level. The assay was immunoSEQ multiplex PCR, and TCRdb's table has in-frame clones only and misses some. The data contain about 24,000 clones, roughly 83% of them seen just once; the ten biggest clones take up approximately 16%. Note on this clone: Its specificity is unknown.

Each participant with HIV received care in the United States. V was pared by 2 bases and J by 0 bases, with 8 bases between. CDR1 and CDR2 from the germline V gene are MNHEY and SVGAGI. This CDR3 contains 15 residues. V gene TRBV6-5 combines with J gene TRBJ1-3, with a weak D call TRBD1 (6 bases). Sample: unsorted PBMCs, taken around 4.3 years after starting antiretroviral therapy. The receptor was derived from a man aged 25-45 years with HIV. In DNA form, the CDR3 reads TGTGCCAGCAGTTACAGGGGGAGCTCTGGAAACACCATATATTTT. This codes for CASSYRGSSGNTIYF.